This T cell receptor beta chain was found in a study of blood T cell repertoires in COVID-19. Study overall: Samples of COVID-19 (acute and convalescent) were obtained from the United States, Italy and Spain. Sample material is recorded as cDNA or gDNA derived from T cells, B-cell-depleted T cells, or PBMCs.

Under the authors' procedure: Cell counts per sample came from amplifying reference gene primers. Produced via immunoSEQ multiplex PCR; TCRdb's table is partial and in-frame only. Clonal size and the V and J genes are those of that table, whereas D and trimming came from the DNA. The sample lists 70,000 or so clones, about 88% seen once, with roughly a tenth in the top ten. The sample holds one count of this clone. Trimming left V 4 bases short and J 4 bases short, with 11 bases between. The CDR3 spans 14 residues. The germline V gene encodes CDR1 SGDLS and CDR2 YYNGEE. The chain couples TRBV9 to TRBJ1-4; the D gene is possibly TRBD1 (5 bases). Material for sequencing was peripheral blood. The sequence came from a human donor in a cohort sampled during active COVID-19. The CDR3 region has the DNA TGTGCCAGCAGCCCAGGGATTCTTAATGAAAAACTGTTTTTT. As protein: CASSPGILNEKLFF.